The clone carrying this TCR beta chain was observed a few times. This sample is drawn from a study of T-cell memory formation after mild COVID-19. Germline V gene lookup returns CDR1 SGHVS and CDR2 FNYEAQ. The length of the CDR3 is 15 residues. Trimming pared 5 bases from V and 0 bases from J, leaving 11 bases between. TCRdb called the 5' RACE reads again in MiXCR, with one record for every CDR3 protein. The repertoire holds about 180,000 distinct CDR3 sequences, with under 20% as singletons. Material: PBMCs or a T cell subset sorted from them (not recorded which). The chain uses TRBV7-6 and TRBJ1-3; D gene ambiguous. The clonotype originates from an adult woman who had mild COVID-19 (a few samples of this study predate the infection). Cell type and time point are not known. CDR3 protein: CASSPTSTSGNTIYF. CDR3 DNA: TGTGCCAGCAGCCCTACGTCTACCTCTGGAAACACCATATATTTT.